A single TCR beta chain is shown here with its context. The antigen is unknown. These data originate in a study of OX40 agonist ivuxolimab in advanced cancers. Findings and caveats of the study: CD4+ T cells averaged fewer expanded clones than CD8+ T cells.

CDR1 SGHRS and CDR2 YFSETQ come from the germline V gene. The junction had 3 bases not matched to a gene; V was cut back by 4 bases and J by 0 bases. The length of the CDR3 is 14 residues. Produced via immunoSEQ multiplex PCR; TCRdb's table is partial and in-frame only. The data contain 75,000 to 100,000 clones, roughly 90% of them seen just once; the ten biggest clones take up around 0.69%. The sample was CD4+ or CD8+ T cells sorted from blood, taken in a trial of the OX40 agonist ivuxolimab. The chain employs TRBV5-1 and TRBJ2-7; 8 bases fit TRBD2. The TCR originated in an adult with an advanced solid tumor such as melanoma, head and neck, liver or kidney cancer. CDR3 region: CASSTSGFSYEQYF. DNA of the CDR3: TGCGCCAGCAGCACTAGCGGTTTCTCCTACGAGCAGTACTTC.